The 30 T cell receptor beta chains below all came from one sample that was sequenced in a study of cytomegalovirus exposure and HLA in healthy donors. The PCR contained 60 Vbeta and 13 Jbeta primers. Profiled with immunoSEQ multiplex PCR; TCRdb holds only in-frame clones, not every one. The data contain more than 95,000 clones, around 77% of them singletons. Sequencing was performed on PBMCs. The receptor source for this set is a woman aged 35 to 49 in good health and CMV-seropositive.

As DNA, the CDR3 is TGTGCCAGCAGCGTAGCTTCTTCACCCCTCCACTTT. It yields the protein CASSVASSPLHF. The chain is built from TRBV9 and TRBJ1-6; D is uncertain. Trimming took off 0 bases at V and 9 bases at J, with 4 bases between the two ends. CDR3 length: 12 residues. Germline CDR1 SGDLS, CDR2 YYNGEE.

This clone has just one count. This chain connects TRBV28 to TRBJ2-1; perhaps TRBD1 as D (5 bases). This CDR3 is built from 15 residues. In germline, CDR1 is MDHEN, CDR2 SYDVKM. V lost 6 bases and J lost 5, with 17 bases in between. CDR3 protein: CASSTPGSSNNEQFF. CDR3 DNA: TGTGCCAGCAGCACTCCAGGGTCGTCCAACAATGAGCAGTTCTTC.

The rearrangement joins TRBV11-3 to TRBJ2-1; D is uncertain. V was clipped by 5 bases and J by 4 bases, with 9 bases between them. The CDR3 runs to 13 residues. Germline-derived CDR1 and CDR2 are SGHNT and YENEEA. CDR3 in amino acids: CASSPTVYNEQFF. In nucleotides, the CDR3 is TGTGCCAGCAGCCCAACAGTGTACAATGAGCAGTTCTTC.

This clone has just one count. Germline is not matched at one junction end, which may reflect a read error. CDR3 sequence: CASRNRALSHNEQFF. CDR3 nucleotide sequence: TGTGCCAGTAGAAACAGGGCCCTCTCCCACAATGAGCAGTTCTTC. This sequence joins TRBV19 and TRBJ2-1; TRBD1 is a possible D gene (6 bases). From germline, CDR1 is LNHDA and CDR2 SQIVND (reference sequence). The CDR3 runs to 15 residues.

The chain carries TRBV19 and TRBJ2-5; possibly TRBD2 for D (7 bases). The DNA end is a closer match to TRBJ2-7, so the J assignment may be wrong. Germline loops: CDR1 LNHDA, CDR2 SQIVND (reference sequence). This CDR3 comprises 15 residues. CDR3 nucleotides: TGTGCCAGTAGTCCGGGGGGACACGTCTCCTACGAGCAGTACTTC. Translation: CASSPGGHVSYEQYF.

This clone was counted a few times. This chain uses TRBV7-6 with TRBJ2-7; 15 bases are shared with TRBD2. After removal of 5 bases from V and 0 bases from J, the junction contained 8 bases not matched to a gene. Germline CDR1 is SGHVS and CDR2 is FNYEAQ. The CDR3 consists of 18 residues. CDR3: CASSPGLAGGLSSYEQYF. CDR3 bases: TGTGCCAGCAGCCCGGGACTAGCGGGAGGCCTTAGCTCCTACGAGCAGTACTTC.

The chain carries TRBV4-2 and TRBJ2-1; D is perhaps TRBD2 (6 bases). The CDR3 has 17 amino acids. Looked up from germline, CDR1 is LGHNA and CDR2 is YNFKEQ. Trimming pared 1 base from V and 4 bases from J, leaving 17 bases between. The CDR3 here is CASSQVQATRGYNEQFF. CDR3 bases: TGTGCCAGCAGCCAAGTGCAGGCGACTAGGGGATACAATGAGCAGTTCTTC.

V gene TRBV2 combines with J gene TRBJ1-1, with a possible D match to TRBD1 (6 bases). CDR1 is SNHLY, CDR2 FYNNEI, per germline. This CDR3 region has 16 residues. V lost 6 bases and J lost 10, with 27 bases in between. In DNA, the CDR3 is TGTGCCAGCAGGACCTTAAACACAGGGCAGCGGGAGACAGCTTTCTTT. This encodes CASRTLNTGQRETAFF.

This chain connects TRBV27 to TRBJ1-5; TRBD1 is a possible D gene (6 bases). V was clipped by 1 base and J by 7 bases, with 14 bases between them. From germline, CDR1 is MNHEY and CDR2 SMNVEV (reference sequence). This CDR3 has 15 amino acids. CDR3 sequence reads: CASSLFQGRRQPQHF. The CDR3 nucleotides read TGTGCCAGCAGTTTATTTCAGGGGCGACGGCAGCCCCAGCATTTT.

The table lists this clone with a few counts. The CDR3 nucleotides read TGCGCCAGCAGGAGAGGGGAGGGAACATCTGAGCAGTTCTTC. It codes for CASRRGEGTSEQFF. The V gene is TRBV5-1, the J gene TRBJ2-1, with 7 bases aligning to TRBD2. Per germline, CDR1 SGHRS and CDR2 YFSETQ. Trimming at V came to 5 bases and at J to 9 bases, leaving 11 bases not matched to a gene. The CDR3 length is 14 residues.

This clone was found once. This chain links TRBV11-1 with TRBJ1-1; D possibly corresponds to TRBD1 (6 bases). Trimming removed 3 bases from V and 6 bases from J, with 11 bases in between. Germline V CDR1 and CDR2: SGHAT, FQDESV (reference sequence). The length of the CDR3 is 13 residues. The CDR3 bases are TGTGCCAGCAGCTTGGTGGGGGCCGCTGAAGCTTTCTTT. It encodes CASSLVGAAEAFF.

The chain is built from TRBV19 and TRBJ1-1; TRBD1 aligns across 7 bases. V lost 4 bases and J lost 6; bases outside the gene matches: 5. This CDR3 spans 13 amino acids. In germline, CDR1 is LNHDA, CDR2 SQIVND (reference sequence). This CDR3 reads CASSTRDSSEAFF. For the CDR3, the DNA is TGTGCCAGTAGTACGAGGGACAGCTCTGAAGCTTTCTTT.

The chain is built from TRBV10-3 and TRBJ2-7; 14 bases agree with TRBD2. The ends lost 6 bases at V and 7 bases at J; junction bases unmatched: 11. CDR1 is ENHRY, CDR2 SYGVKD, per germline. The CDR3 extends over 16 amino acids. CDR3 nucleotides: TGTGCCATCAGGTCCGGGACTAGCGGGAGAACGGGAGAGCAGTACTTC. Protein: CAIRSGTSGRTGEQYF.

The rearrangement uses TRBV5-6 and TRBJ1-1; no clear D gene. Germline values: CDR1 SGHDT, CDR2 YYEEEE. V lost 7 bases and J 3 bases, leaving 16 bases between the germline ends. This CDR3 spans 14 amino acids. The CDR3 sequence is CASSWGVRDTEAFF. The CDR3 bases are TGTGCCAGCTCCTGGGGAGTTCGGGACACTGAAGCTTTCTTT.

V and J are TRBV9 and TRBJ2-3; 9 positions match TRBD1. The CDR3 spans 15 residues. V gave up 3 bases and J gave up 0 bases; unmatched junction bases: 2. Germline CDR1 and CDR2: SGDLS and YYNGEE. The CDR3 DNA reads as TGTGCCAGCAGCGAACAGGGGGCTAGCACAGATACGCAGTATTTT. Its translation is CASSEQGASTDTQYF. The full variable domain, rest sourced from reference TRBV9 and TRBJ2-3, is DSGVTQTPKHLITATGQRVTLRCSPRSGDLSVYWYQQSLDQGLQFLIQYYNGEERAKGNILERFSAQQFPDLHSELNLSSLELGDSALYFCASSEQGASTDTQYFGPGTRLTVL.

The CDR3 here is CASSKWTGGYEKLFF. The CDR3 DNA follows: TGTGCCAGCAGCAAATGGACAGGGGGCTATGAAAAACTGTTTTTT. V usage is TRBV28 and J usage is TRBJ1-4; 11 positions match TRBD1. Germline CDR1 reads MDHEN; CDR2 reads SYDVKM. The V segment lost 6 bases and the J segment 6 bases; nucleotides outside the gene matches: 6. The length of the CDR3 is 15 residues.

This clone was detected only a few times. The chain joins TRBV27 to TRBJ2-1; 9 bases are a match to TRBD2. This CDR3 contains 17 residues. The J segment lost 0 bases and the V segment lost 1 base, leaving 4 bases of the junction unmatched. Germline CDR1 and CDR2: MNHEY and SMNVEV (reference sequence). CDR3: CASSLFRRGGSYNEQFF. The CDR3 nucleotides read TGTGCCAGCAGTTTATTCCGGCGGGGGGGCTCCTACAATGAGCAGTTCTTC.

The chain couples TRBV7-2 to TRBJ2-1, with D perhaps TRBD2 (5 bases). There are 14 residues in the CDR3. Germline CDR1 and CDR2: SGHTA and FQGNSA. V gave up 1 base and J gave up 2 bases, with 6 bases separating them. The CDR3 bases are TGTGCCAGCAGCTTAGACGGGGCCTACAATGAGCAGTTCTTC. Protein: CASSLDGAYNEQFF.

CDR3 region: CASSPSGGGWEQYF. The CDR3 DNA is TGTGCTAGTTCCCCATCAGGGGGCGGATGGGAGCAGTACTTC. The chain carries TRBV12-5 and TRBJ2-7; 8 bases are shared with TRBD1. V dropped 8 bases and J dropped 7; count of bases not matched to a gene: 13. Germline V lookup: CDR1 LGHNT, CDR2 FRNRAP. The CDR3 runs 14 residues.

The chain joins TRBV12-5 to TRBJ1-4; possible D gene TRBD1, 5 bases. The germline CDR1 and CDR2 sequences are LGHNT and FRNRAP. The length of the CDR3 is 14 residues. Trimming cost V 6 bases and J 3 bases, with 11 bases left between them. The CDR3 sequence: CASGPGYPNEKLFF. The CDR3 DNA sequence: TGTGCTAGTGGCCCAGGGTACCCTAATGAAAAACTGTTTTTT.

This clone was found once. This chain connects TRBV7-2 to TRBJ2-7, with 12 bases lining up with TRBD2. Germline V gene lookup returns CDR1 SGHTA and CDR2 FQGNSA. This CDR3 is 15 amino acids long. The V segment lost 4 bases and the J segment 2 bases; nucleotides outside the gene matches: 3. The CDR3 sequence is CASSWRTSGAYEQYF. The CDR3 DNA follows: TGTGCCAGCAGCTGGAGGACTAGCGGGGCCTACGAGCAGTACTTC.

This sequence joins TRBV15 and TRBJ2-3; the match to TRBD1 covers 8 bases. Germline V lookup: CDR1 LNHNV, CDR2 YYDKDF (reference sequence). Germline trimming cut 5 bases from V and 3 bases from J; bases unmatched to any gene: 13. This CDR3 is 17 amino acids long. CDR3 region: CATSGTDREALTDTQYF. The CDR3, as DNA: TGTGCCACCAGCGGTACGGACAGGGAGGCCCTTACAGATACGCAGTATTTT. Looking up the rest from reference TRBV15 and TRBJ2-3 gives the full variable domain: DAMVIQNPRYQVTQFGKPVTLSCSQTLNHNVMYWYQQKSSQAPKLLFHYYDKDFNNEADTPDNFQSRRPNTSFCFLDIRSPGLGDTAMYLCATSGTDREALTDTQYFGPGTRLTVL.

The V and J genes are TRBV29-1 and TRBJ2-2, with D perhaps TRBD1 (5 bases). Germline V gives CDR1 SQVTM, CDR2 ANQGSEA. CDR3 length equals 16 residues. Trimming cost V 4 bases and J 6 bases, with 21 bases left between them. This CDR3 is CSVGWHDSPSPGELFF. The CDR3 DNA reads TGCAGCGTTGGATGGCATGACAGTCCTTCCCCCGGGGAGCTGTTTTTT.

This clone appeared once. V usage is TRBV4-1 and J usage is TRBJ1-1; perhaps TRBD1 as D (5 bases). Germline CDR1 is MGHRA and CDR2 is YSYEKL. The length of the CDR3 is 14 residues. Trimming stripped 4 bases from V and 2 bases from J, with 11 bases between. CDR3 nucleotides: TGCGCCAGCAGCCCCCGACAGATAAACACTGAAGCTTTCTTT. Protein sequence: CASSPRQINTEAFF.

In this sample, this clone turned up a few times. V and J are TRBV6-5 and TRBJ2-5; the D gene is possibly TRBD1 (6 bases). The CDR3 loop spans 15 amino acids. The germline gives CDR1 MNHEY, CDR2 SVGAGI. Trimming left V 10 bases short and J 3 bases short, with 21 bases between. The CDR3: CATSIRGQMKETQYF. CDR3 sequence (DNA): TGTGCCACTTCAATTCGGGGACAAATGAAAGAGACCCAGTACTTC.

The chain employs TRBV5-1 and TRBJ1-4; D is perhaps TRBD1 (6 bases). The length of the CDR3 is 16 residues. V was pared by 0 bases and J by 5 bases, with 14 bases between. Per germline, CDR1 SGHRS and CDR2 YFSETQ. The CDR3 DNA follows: TGCGCCAGCAGCTTGGGATGGCAGCAGGGGAATGAAAAACTGTTTTTT. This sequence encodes CASSLGWQQGNEKLFF. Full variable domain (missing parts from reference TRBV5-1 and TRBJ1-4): KAGVTQTPRYLIKTRGQQVTLSCSPISGHRSVSWYQQTPGQGLQFLFEYFSETQRNKGNFPGRFSGRQFSNSRSEMNVSTLELGDSALYLCASSLGWQQGNEKLFFGSGTQLSVL.

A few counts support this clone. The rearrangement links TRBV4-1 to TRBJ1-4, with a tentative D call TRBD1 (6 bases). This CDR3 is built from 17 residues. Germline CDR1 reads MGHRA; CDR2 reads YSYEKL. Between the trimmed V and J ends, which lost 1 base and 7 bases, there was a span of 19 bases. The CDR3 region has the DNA TGCGCCAGCAGCCAAGTGTACGTCGGGGGGCAAAGTGAAAAACTGTTTTTT. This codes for CASSQVYVGGQSEKLFF.

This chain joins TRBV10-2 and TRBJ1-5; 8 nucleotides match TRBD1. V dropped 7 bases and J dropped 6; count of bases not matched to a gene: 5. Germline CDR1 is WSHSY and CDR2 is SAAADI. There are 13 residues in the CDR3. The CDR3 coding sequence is TGCGCCAGCAACCCAGGGGGCCCTCAGCCCCAGCATTTT. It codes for CASNPGGPQPQHF.

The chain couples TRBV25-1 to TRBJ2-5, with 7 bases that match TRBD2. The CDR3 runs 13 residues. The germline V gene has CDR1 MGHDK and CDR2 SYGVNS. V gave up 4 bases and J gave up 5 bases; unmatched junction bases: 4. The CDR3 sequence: CASSAAGAETQYF. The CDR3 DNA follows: TGTGCCAGCAGTGCCGCGGGAGCCGAGACCCAGTACTTC.

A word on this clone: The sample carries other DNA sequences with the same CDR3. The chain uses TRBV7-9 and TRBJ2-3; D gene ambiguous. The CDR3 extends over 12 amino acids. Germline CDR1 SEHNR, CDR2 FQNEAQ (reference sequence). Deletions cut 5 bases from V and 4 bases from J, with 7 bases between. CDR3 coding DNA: TGTGCCAGCAGCCCTCTCTCAGATACGCAGTATTTT. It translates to CASSPLSDTQYF.